These T cell receptor beta chains were read from a single sample in a study of graft-versus-host responses after intestinal transplantation. Sequencing used immunoSEQ multiplex PCR; TCRdb keeps in-frame clones, though not all of them. The sample lists about 9,600 clones; 90% to 95% were seen once. The source material was PBMCs, sampled roughly 6 weeks after intestinal transplantation. The receptors shown here come from a human patient who received an intestinal transplant, so some T cells may come from the graft donor. CDR3s include the opening cysteine and the closing phenylalanine or tryptophan. The D gene is left open where the match is weak. Rows may omit the clone size; those that give it use once, few, many or a size class.

v_call: TRBV7-6; d_call: .; clone_size: .; j_call: TRBJ2-3; cdr3_nt: TGTGCCAGCAGCCCGGGGTGGGGCACAGATACGCAGTATTTT; cdr3_aa: CASSPGWGTDTQYF
v_call: TRBV9; d_call: TRBD1; clone_size: once; j_call: TRBJ1-1; cdr3_nt: TGTGCCAGCAGCGCACAGGGGGCGTGGGACACTGAAGCCTTCTTT; cdr3_aa: CASSAQGAWDTEAFF
v_call: TRBV27; d_call: .; clone_size: once; j_call: TRBJ2-7; cdr3_nt: TGTGCCACCCGACAGGCTTACGAGCAGTACTTC; cdr3_aa: CATRQAYEQYF
v_call: TRBV7-9; d_call: TRBD1; clone_size: .; j_call: TRBJ2-1; cdr3_nt: TGTGCCAGCAGCTTACCGGGACAGGGTGCGTCGGAGCAGTTCTTC; cdr3_aa: CASSLPGQGASEQFF
v_call: TRBV5-1; d_call: .; clone_size: .; j_call: TRBJ1-2; cdr3_nt: TGCGCCAGCAGCCTGAGCCGCGGGGAAGATAACTATGGCTACACCTTC; cdr3_aa: CASSLSRGEDNYGYTF
v_call: TRBV2; d_call: .; clone_size: .; j_call: TRBJ2-1; cdr3_nt: TGTGCCAGCAGTGAACGGAGGGGGGGGGTCGATGAGCAGTTCTTC; cdr3_aa: CASSERRGGVDEQFF
v_call: TRBV5-1; d_call: .; clone_size: .; j_call: TRBJ1-2; cdr3_nt: TGCGCCAGCAGCTTGGTCGGCCAGACTAACTATGGCTACACCTTC; cdr3_aa: CASSLVGQTNYGYTF
v_call: TRBV6-5; d_call: .; clone_size: .; j_call: TRBJ1-2; cdr3_nt: TGTGCCAGCAGTGCCACAGGACACGGCTACACCTTC; cdr3_aa: CASSATGHGYTF
v_call: TRBV5-1; d_call: TRBD2; clone_size: .; j_call: TRBJ2-3; cdr3_nt: TGCGCCAGCAGCTCCAGACATAGCGGGGGGGCCGCAGATACGCAGTATTTT; cdr3_aa: CASSSRHSGGAADTQYF
v_call: TRBV4-1; d_call: .; clone_size: .; j_call: TRBJ1-1; cdr3_nt: TGCGCCAGCAGCCAGAGTAGGGGGACGGCTGAAGCTTTCTTT; cdr3_aa: CASSQSRGTAEAFF
v_call: TRBV4-1; d_call: .; clone_size: .; j_call: TRBJ1-5; cdr3_nt: TGCGCCAGCAGCCAAGATAGGGGACCTATGGAGCCCCAGCATTTT; cdr3_aa: CASSQDRGPMEPQHF
v_call: TRBV9; d_call: TRBD2; clone_size: .; j_call: TRBJ2-1; cdr3_nt: TGTGCCAGCAGCGTAGTTGCGGGGGGCCTCGGCTACAATGAGCAGTTCTTC; cdr3_aa: CASSVVAGGLGYNEQFF
v_call: TRBV18; d_call: .; clone_size: .; j_call: TRBJ1-5; cdr3_nt: TGTGCCAGCTCACCGGGCCTGAGCAATCAGCCCCAGCATTTT; cdr3_aa: CASSPGLSNQPQHF
v_call: TRBV6-5; d_call: .; clone_size: once; j_call: TRBJ1-2; cdr3_nt: TGTGCCAGCAGTTCTTTAACACACTATGGCTACACCTTC; cdr3_aa: CASSSLTHYGYTF
v_call: TRBV7-3; d_call: TRBD1; clone_size: .; j_call: TRBJ1-5; cdr3_nt: TGTGCCAGCAGCTTTTCGGGACAGGGTGTTCAGCCCCAGCATTTT; cdr3_aa: CASSFSGQGVQPQHF
v_call: TRBV6-1; d_call: TRBD2; clone_size: .; j_call: TRBJ2-3; cdr3_nt: TGTGCCACCTCACCAGGACTAGCGGGGGGCGATACGCAGTATTTT; cdr3_aa: CATSPGLAGGDTQYF
v_call: TRBV20-1; d_call: TRBD1; clone_size: .; j_call: TRBJ1-2; cdr3_nt: TGCAGTGCTACCAGGGGGACTGGCTACACCTTC; cdr3_aa: CSATRGTGYTF
v_call: TRBV20-1; d_call: .; clone_size: .; j_call: TRBJ2-1; cdr3_nt: TGCAGTGCTAAAGGATATGAGCAGTTCTTC; cdr3_aa: CSAKGYEQFF
v_call: TRBV9; d_call: .; clone_size: .; j_call: TRBJ1-3; cdr3_nt: TGTGCCAGCAGCGTCTTCCGGGACACTCACTCTGGAAACACCATATATTTT; cdr3_aa: CASSVFRDTHSGNTIYF
v_call: TRBV7-9; d_call: .; clone_size: .; j_call: TRBJ1-5; cdr3_nt: TGTGCCAGCAGCCGGTCGGAGGCCAATCAGCCCCAGCATTTT; cdr3_aa: CASSRSEANQPQHF
v_call: TRBV5-6; d_call: TRBD1; clone_size: .; j_call: TRBJ1-1; cdr3_nt: TGTGCCAGCAGCTGGGGACAGTACACTGAAGCTTTCTTT; cdr3_aa: CASSWGQYTEAFF
v_call: TRBV10-2; d_call: .; clone_size: .; j_call: TRBJ2-7; cdr3_nt: TGCGCCACCCGGGACCGAGGCTCCTACGAGCAGTACTTC; cdr3_aa: CATRDRGSYEQYF
v_call: TRBV7-8; d_call: .; clone_size: .; j_call: TRBJ2-7; cdr3_nt: TGTGCCAGCAGCTTCCCTATTTATTTCTTGGGCTACGAGCAGTACTTC; cdr3_aa: CASSFPIYFLGYEQYF
v_call: TRBV5-6; d_call: TRBD1; clone_size: once; j_call: TRBJ1-5; cdr3_nt: TGTGCCAGCAGCTTGGCCCCGGGACAGTCTTATAGCAATCAGCCCCAGCATTTT; cdr3_aa: CASSLAPGQSYSNQPQHF
v_call: TRBV2; d_call: .; clone_size: .; j_call: TRBJ1-1; cdr3_nt: TGTGCCAGCAGTGAAGGGCGATTGGCTGAAGCTTTCTTT; cdr3_aa: CASSEGRLAEAFF
v_call: TRBV7-6; d_call: .; clone_size: .; j_call: TRBJ2-5; cdr3_nt: TGTGCCAGCAGCCAAGAAAAGATAGAAGAGACCCAGTACTTC; cdr3_aa: CASSQEKIEETQYF
v_call: TRBV7-9; d_call: .; clone_size: .; j_call: TRBJ2-7; cdr3_nt: TGTGCCAGCAGCGCTACAGGGAACTTCTTGGGCGAGCAGTACTTC; cdr3_aa: CASSATGNFLGEQYF
v_call: TRBV25-1; d_call: .; clone_size: .; j_call: TRBJ2-3; cdr3_nt: TGTGCCAGCAGTGAACCCGGATGGGTAGGGCCTGGGGCAGATACGCAGTATTTT; cdr3_aa: CASSEPGWVGPGADTQYF
v_call: TRBV27; d_call: TRBD1; clone_size: .; j_call: TRBJ1-5; cdr3_nt: TGTGCCAGCAGCTTACAGGGGCTGAATCAGCCCCAGCATTTT; cdr3_aa: CASSLQGLNQPQHF
v_call: TRBV19; d_call: .; clone_size: .; j_call: TRBJ2-7; cdr3_nt: TGTGCCAGTAGTATAGAAGGAGGGCCCTCCTACGAGCAGTACTTC; cdr3_aa: CASSIEGGPSYEQYF